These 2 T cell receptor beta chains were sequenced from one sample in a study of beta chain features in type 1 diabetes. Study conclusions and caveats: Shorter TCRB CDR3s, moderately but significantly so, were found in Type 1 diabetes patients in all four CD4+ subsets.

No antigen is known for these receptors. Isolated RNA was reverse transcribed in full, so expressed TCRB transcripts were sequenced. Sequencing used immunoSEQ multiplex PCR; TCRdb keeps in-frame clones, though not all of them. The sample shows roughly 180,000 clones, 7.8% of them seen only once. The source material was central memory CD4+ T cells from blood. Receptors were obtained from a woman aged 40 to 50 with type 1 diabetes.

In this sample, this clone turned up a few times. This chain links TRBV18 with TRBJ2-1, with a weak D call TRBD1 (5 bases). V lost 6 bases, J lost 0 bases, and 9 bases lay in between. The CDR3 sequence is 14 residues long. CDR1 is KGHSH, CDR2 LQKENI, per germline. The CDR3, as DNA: TGTGCCAGCTCCGACAGCACCTCCTACAATGAGCAGTTCTTC. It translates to CASSDSTSYNEQFF.

The CDR3 loop is CASSMGGGNSYEQYF. CDR3 nucleotides: TGTGCCAGCAGCATGGGCGGGGGGAATTCCTACGAGCAGTACTTC. The chain combines TRBV7-2 with TRBJ2-7, with 8 nucleotides matching TRBD2. The germline CDR1 and CDR2 sequences are SGHTA and FQGNSA. The CDR3 has 15 residues. The J segment lost 1 base and the V segment lost 5 bases, leaving 7 bases of the junction unmatched.